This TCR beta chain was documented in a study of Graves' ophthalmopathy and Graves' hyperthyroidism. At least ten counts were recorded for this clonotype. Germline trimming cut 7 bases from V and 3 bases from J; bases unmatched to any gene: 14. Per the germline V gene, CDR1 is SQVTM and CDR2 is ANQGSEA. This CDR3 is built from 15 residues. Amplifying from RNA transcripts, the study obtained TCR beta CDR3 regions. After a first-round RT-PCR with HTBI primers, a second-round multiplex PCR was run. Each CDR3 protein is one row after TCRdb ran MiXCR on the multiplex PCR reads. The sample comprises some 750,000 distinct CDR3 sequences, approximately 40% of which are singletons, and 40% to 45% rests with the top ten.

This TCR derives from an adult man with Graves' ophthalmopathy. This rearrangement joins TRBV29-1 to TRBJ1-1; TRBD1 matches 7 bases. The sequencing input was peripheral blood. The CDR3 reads CSGTPNRGWDTEAFF. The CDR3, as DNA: TGCAGCGGGACCCCAAACAGGGGATGGGACACTGAAGCTTTCTTT.